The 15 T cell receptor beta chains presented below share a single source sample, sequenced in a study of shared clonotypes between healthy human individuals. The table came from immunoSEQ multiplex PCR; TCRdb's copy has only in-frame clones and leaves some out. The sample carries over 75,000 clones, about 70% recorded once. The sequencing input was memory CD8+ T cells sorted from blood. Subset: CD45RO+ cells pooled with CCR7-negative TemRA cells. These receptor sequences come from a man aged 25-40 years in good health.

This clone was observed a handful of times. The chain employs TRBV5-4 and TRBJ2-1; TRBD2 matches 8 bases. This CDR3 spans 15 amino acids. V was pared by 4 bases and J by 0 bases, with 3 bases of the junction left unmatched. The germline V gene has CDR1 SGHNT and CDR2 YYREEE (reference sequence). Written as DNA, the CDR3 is TGTGCCAGCAGCATTAGCGGGGCCTCCTACAATGAGCAGTTCTTC. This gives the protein CASSISGASYNEQFF. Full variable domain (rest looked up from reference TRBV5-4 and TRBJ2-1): ETGVTQSPTHLIKTRGQQVTLRCSSQSGHNTVSWYQQALGQGPQFIFQYYREEENGRGNFPPRFSGLQFPNYSSELNVNALELDDSALYLCASSISGASYNEQFFGPGTRLTVL.

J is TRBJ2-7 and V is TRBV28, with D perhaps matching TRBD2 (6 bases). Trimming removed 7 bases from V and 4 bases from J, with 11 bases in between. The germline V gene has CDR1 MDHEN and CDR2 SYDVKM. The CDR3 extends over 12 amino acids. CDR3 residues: CASTGGPYEQYF. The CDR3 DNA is TGTGCCAGCACCGGGGGACCTTACGAGCAGTACTTC.

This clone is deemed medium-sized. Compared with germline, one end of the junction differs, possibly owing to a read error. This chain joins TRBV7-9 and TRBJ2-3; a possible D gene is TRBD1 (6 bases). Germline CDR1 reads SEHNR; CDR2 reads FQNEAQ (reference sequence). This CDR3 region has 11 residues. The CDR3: CASSSSSGTYF. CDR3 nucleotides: TGTGCCAGCAGCTCCTCCTCCGGGACATACTTT. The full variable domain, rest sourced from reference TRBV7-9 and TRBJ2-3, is DTGVSQNPRHKITKRGQNVTFRCDPISEHNRLYWYRQTLGQGPEFLTYFQNEAQLEKSRLLSDRFSAERPKGSFSTLEIQRTEQGDSAMYLCASSSSSGTYFGPGTRLTVL.

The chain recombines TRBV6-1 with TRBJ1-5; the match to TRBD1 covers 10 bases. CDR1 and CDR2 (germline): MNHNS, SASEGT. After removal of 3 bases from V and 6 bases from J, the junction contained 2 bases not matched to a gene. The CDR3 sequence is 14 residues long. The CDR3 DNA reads TGTGCCAGCAGTGATGGACAGGGGGTTCAGCCCCAGCATTTT. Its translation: CASSDGQGVQPQHF.

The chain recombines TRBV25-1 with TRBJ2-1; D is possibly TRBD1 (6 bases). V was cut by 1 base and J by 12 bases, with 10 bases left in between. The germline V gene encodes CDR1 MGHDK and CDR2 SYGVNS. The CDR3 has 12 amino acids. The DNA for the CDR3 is TGTGCCAGCAGTGAATCAGGGGATGGGCAGTTCTTC. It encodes CASSESGDGQFF.

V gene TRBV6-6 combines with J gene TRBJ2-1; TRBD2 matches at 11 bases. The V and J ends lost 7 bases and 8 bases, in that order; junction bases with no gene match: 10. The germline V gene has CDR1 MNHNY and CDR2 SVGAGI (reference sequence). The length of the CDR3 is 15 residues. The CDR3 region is CASIQSSGRTDEQFF. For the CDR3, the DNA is TGTGCCAGCATCCAATCTAGCGGGAGGACCGATGAGCAGTTCTTC.

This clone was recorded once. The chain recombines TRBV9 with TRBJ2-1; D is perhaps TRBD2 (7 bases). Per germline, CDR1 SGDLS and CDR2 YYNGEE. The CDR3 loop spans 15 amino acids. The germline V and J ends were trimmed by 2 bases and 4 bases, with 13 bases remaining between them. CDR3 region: CASSVDGGQYNEQFF. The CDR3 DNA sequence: TGTGCCAGCAGCGTTGACGGGGGGCAGTACAATGAGCAGTTCTTC.

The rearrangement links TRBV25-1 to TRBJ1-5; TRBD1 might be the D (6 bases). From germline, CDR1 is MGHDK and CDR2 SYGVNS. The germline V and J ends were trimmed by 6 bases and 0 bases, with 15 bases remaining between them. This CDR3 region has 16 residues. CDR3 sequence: CASSEQGGNSNQPQHF. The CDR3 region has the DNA TGTGCCAGCAGCGAACAGGGCGGCAATAGCAATCAGCCCCAGCATTTT.

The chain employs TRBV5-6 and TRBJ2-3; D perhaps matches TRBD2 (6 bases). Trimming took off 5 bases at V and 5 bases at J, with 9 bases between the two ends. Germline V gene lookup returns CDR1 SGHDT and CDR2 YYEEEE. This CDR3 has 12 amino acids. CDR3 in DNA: TGTGCCAGCAGGGAGGGGATAGATACGCAGTATTTT. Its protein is CASREGIDTQYF.

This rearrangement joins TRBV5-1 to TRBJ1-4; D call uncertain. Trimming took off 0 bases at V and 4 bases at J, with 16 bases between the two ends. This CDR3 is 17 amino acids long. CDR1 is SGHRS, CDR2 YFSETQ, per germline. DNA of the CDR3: TGCGCCAGCAGCTTGGCCGAGGGAATGGCCAGTAATGAAAAACTGTTTTTT. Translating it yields CASSLAEGMASNEKLFF.

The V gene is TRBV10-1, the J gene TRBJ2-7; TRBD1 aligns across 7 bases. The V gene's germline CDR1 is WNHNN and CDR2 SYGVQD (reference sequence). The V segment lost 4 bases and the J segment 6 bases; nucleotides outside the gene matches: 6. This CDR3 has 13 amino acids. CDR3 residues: CASSGTGLGEQYF. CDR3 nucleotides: TGCGCCAGCAGTGGGACAGGATTAGGCGAGCAGTACTTC.

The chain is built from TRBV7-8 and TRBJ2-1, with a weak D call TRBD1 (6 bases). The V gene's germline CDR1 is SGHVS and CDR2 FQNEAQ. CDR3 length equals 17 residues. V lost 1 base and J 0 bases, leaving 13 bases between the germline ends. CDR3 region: CASSLVGEGGSYNEQFF. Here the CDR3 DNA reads TGTGCCAGCAGCTTAGTAGGTGAAGGGGGCTCCTACAATGAGCAGTTCTTC.

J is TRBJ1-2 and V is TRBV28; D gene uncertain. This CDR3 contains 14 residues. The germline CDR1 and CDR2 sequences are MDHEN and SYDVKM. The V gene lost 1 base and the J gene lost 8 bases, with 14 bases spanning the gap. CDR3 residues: CASSLYSVGPGYTF. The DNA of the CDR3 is TGTGCCAGCAGTTTATACAGCGTCGGGCCCGGCTACACCTTC.

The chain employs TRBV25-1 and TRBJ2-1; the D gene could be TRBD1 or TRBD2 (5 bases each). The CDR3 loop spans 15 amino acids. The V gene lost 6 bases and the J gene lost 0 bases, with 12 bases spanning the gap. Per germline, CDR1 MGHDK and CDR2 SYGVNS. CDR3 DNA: TGTGCCAGCAGGGGGACGGGGAGCTCCTACAATGAGCAGTTCTTC. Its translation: CASRGTGSSYNEQFF.

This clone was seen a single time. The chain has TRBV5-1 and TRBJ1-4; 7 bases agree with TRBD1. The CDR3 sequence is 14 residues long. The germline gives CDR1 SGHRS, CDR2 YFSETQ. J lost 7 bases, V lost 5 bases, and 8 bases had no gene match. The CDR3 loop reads CASRSDREGEKLFF. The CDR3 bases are TGCGCCAGCAGGTCCGACAGGGAAGGTGAAAAACTGTTTTTT.